The rows below give T cell receptor beta chains drawn from one sample of a study of molecular identifiers for immune sequencing clone quantification. TCRdb independently ran MiXCR on the PCR reads; one entry per CDR3 protein. The sample holds 250,000 to 350,000 distinct CDR3 sequences, about a fifth seen once. The sequenced material came from naive CD8+ T cells from blood, with Jurkat cell RNA spiked in. Source of these receptors: a human donor in good health. Some libraries in this study had Jurkat cell RNA spiked in. CDR3s leave out the opening cysteine and the closing phenylalanine or tryptophan. The order of the fields is V gene, CDR3 protein.

v_call: TRBV13; cdr3_aa: AISTMGWGKEGLT
v_call: TRBV7-9; cdr3_aa: ASSTTGLEAF
v_call: TRBV4-2; cdr3_aa: ASSQEASGRRSYEQY
v_call: TRBV29-1; cdr3_aa: SGGTSTDTQY
v_call: TRBV7-6; cdr3_aa: ASSLEAGDTDTQY
v_call: TRBV28; cdr3_aa: ATTGLGTGELF
v_call: TRBV7-6; cdr3_aa: ASSLGLAGGPKQETQY
v_call: TRBV24-1; cdr3_aa: ATSDFGANVGVETQY
v_call: TRBV7-3; cdr3_aa: ASSSTGTGGVETQY
v_call: TRBV7-6; cdr3_aa: ASSLSGGRADTQY
v_call: TRBV4-3; cdr3_aa: ASSQSRGSYEQY
v_call: TRBV7-9; cdr3_aa: ASSIWADTQY
v_call: TRBV27; cdr3_aa: ASSFSSGVTYEQY
v_call: TRBV7-9; cdr3_aa: ASSTTGLAGGSYNEQF
v_call: TRBV7-2; cdr3_aa: ASSRPFHYGTGSWDTQY
v_call: TRBV7-7; cdr3_aa: ASSLTGANTDTQY
v_call: TRBV29-1; cdr3_aa: SVQGMNTEAF
v_call: TRBV7-9; cdr3_aa: ASSLGGQGAATQY
v_call: TRBV7-6; cdr3_aa: ASSPLGTGLNTEAF
v_call: TRBV7-9; cdr3_aa: ASSFGLAAETQY
v_call: TRBV27; cdr3_aa: ASSLQGPEWGDEKLF
v_call: TRBV6-2/TRBV6-3; cdr3_aa: ASSYLGLAEPYEQY
v_call: TRBV6-2/TRBV6-3; cdr3_aa: ASSPLWRGLMNTEAF
v_call: TRBV2; cdr3_aa: ASSGLDRGTDTQY